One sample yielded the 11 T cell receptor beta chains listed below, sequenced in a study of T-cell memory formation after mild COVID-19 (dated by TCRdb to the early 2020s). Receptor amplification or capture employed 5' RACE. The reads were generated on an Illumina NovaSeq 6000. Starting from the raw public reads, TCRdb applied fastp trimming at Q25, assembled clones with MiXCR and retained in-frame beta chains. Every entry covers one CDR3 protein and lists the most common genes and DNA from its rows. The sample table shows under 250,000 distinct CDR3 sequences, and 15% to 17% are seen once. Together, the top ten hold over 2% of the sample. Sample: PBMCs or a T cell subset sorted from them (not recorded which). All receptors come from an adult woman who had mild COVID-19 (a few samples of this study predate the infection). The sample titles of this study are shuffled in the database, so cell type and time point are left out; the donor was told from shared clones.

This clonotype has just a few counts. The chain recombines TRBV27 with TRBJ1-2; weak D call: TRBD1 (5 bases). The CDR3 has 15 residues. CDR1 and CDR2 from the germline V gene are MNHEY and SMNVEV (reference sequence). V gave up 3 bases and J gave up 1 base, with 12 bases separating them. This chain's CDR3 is CASSFSTGFNYGYTF. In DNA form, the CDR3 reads TGTGCCAGCAGTTTTTCAACAGGCTTTAACTATGGCTACACCTTC.

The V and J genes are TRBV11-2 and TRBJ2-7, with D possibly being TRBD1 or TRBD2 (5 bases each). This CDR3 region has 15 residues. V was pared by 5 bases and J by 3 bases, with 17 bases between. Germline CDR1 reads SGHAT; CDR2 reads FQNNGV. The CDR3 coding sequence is TGTGCCAGCAGCAACAGGAGGCGATCGTACTACGAGCAGTACTTC. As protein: CASSNRRRSYYEQYF.

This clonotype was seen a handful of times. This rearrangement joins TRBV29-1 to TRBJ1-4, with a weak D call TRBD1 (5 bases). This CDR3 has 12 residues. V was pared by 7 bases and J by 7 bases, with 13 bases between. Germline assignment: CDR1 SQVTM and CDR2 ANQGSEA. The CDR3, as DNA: TGCAGCGCCGGGGGATTGAGTGAAAAACTGTTTTTT. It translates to CSAGGLSEKLFF.

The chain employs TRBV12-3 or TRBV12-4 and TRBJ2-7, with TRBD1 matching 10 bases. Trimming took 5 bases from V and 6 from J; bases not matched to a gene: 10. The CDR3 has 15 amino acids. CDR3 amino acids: CASSPSGTGVGEQYF. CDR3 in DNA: TGTGCCAGCAGTCCATCCGGGACAGGGGTCGGCGAGCAGTACTTC.

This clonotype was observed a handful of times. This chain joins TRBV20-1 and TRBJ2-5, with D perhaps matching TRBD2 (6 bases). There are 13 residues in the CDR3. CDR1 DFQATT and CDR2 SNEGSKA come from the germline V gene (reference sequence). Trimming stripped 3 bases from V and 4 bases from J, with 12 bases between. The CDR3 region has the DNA TGCAGTGCTAGTGGCGGGGTCCGAGAGACCCAGTACTTC. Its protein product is CSASGGVRETQYF.

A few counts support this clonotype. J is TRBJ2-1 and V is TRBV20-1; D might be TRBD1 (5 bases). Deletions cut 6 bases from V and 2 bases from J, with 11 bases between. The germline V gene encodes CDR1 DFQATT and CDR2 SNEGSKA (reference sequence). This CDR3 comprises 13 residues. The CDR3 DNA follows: TGCAGTGCCTGGACACGTGCCTACAATGAGCAGTTCTTC. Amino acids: CSAWTRAYNEQFF.

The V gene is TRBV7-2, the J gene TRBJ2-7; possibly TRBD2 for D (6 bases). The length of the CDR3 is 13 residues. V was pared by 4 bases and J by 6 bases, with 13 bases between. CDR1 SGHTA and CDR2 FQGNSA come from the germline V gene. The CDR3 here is CASSSRLEGEQYF. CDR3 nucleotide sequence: TGTGCCAGCAGCTCCCGACTAGAGGGCGAGCAGTACTTC.

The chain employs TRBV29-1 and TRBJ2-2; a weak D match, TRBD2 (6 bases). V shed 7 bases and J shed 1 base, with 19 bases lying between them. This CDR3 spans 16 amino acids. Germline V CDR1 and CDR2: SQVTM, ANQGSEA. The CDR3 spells CSAPAGLGVNTGELFF. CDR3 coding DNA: TGCAGCGCACCGGCGGGGCTAGGGGTGAACACCGGGGAGCTGTTTTTT.

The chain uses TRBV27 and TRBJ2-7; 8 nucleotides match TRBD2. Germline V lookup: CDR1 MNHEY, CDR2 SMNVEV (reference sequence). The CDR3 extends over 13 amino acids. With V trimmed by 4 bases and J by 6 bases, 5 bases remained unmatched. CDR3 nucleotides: TGTGCCAGCAGTTCCGGGACTAGACTCGAGCAGTACTTC. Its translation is CASSSGTRLEQYF.

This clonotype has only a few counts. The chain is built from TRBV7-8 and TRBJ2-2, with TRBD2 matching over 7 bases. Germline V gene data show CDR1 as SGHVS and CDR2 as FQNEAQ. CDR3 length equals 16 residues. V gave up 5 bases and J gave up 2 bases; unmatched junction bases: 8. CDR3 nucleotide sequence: TGTGCCAGCAGCCGATCGGCGGGGGTAAACACCGGGGAGCTGTTTTTT. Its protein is CASSRSAGVNTGELFF.

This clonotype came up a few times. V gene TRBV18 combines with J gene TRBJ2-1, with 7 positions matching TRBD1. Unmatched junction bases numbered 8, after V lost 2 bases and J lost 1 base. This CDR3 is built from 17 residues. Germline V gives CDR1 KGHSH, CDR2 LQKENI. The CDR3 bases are TGTGCCAGCTCACCAACAACCGGGACAGTATCCTACAATGAGCAGTTCTTC. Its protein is CASSPTTGTVSYNEQFF.